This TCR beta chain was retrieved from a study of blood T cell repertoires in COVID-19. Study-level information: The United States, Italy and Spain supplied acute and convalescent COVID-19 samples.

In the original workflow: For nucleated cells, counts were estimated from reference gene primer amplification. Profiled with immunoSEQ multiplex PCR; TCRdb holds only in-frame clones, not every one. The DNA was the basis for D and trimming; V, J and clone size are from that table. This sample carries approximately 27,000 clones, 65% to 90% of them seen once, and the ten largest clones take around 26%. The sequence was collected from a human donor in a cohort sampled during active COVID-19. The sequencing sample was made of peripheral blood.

CDR3 residues: CASSPQPGQSYSPLHF. CDR3 nucleotide sequence: TGCGCCAGCAGCCCGCAACCGGGACAGTCATATTCACCCCTCCACTTT. V and J are TRBV5-1 and TRBJ1-6; 7 bases agree with TRBD1. Germline lookup yields CDR1 SGHRS and CDR2 YFSETQ. Unmatched junction bases numbered 12, after V lost 4 bases and J lost 8 bases. This CDR3 contains 16 residues.